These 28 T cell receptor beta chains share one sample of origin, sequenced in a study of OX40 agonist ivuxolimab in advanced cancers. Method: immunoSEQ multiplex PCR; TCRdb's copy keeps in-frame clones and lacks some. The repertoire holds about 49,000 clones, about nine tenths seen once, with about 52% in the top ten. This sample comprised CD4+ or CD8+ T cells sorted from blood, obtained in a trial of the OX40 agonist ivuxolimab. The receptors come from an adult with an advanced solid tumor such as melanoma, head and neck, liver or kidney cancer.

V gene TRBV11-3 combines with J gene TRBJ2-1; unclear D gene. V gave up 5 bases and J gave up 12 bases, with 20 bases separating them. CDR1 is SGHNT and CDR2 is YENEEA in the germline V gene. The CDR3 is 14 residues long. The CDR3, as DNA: TGTGCCAGCAGCGTGGTTCAAGGGCCAATTGGGCAGTTCTTC. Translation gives CASSVVQGPIGQFF.

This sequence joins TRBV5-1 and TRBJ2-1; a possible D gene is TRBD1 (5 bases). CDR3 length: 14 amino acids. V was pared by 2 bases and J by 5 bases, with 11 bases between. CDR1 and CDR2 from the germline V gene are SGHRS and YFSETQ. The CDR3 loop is CASSFAGPHNEQFF. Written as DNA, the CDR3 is TGCGCCAGCAGCTTCGCAGGGCCCCACAATGAGCAGTTCTTC.

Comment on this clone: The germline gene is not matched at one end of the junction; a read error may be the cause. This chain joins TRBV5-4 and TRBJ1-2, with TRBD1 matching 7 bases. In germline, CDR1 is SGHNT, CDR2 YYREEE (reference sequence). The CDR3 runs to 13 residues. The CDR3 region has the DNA TGTGCTAGCACAGGGGCGACTAACTATGGCTACACCTTC. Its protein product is CASTGATNYGYTF.

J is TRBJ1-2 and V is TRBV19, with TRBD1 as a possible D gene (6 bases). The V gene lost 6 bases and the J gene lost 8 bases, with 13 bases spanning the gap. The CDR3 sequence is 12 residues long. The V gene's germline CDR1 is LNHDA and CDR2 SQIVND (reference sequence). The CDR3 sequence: CASSYDRFGYTF. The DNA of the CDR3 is TGTGCCAGTAGCTACGACAGGTTCGGCTACACCTTC.

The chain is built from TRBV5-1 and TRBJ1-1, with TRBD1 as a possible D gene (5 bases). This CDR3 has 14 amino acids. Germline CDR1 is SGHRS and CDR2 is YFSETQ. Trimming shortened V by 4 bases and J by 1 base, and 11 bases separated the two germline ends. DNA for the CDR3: TGCGCCAGCAGCCCCGGGACGGAGAACACTGAAGCTTTCTTT. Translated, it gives CASSPGTENTEAFF.

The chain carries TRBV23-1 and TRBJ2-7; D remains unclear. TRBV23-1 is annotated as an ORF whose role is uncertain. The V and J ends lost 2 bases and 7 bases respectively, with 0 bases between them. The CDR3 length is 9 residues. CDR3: CASSQEQYF. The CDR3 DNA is TGCGCCAGCAGTCAAGAGCAGTACTTC.

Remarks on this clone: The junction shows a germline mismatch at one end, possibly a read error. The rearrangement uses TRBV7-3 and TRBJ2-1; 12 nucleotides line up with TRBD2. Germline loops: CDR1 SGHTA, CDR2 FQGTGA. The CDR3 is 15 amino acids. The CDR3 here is CASSVTSGGYGEQFF. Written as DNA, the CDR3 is TGTGCCAGCAGCGTAACTAGCGGGGGGTACGGTGAGCAGTTCTTC.

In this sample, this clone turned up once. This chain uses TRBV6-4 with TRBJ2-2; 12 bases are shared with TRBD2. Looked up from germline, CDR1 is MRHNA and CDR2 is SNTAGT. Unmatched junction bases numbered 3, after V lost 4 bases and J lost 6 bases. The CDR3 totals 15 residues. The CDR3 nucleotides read TGTGCCAGCAGTGTACTAGCGGGAGGCTCCGGGGAGCTGTTTTTT. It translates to CASSVLAGGSGELFF.

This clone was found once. The CDR3 nucleotides read TGTGCCAGTAGTACACAGGCCCACACAGATACGCAGTATTTT. This sequence encodes CASSTQAHTDTQYF. The V call is TRBV19, the J call TRBJ2-3; possible D gene TRBD1, 5 bases. The ends were cut back, 4 bases at V and 2 bases at J, with 10 bases in the middle. Germline CDR1 reads LNHDA; CDR2 reads SQIVND (reference sequence). The CDR3 contains 14 residues.

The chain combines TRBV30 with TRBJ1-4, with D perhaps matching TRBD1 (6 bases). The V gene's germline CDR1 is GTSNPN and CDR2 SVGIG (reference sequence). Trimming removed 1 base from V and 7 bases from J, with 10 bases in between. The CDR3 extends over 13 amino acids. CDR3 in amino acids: CAWSAWGLEKLFF. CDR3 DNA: TGTGCCTGGAGTGCATGGGGGCTTGAAAAACTGTTTTTT.

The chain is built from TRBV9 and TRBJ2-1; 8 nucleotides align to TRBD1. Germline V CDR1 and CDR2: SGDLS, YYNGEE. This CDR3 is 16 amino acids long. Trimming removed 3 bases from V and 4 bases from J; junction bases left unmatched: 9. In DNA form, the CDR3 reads TGTGCCAGCAGCGCGACAGGGGCCCCCATGTACAATGAGCAGTTCTTC. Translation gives CASSATGAPMYNEQFF.

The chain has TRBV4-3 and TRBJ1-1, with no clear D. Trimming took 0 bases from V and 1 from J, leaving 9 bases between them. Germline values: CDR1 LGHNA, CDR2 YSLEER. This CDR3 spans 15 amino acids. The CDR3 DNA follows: TGCGCCAGCAGCCAAGATGGCCAGGCGAACACTGAAGCTTTCTTT. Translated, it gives CASSQDGQANTEAFF.

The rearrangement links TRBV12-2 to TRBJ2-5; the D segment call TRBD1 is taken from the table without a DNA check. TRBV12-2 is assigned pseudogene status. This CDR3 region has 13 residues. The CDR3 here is CASRLEPSGTQYF. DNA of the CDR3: TGTGCAAGTCGCTTAGAACCTTCAGGGACCCAGTACTTC.

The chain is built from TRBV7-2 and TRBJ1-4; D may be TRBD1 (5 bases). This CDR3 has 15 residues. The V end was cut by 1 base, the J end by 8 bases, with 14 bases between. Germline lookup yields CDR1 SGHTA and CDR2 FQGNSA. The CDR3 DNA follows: TGTGCCAGCAGCTTAGTTGGTTCAGGGTGGGAAAAACTGTTTTTT. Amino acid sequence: CASSLVGSGWEKLFF.

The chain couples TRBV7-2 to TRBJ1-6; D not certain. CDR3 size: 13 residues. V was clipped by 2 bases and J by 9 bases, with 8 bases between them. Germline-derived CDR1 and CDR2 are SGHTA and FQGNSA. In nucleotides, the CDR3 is TGTGCCAGCAGCTTACTATGGCTTTCACCCCTCCACTTT. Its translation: CASSLLWLSPLHF.

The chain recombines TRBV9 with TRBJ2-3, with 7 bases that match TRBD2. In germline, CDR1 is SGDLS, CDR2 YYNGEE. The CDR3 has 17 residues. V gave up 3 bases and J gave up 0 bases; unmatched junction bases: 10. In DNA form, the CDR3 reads TGTGCCAGCAGCGCAGTGGGAGCGGGGTTCAGCACAGATACGCAGTATTTT. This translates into CASSAVGAGFSTDTQYF.

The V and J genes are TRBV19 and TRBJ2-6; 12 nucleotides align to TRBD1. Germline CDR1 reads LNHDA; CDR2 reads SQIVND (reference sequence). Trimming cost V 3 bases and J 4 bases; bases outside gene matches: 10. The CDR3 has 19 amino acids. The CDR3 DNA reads TGTGCCAGTAGTATCCGGGACAGGGGGCGGTTATCCGGGGCCAACGTCCTGACTTTC. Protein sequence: CASSIRDRGRLSGANVLTF. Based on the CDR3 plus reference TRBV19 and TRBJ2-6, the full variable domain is DGGITQSPKYLFRKEGQNVTLSCEQNLNHDAMYWYRQDPGQGLRLIYYSQIVNDFQKGDIAEGYSVSREKKESFPLTVTSAQKNPTAFYLCASSIRDRGRLSGANVLTFGAGSRLTVL.

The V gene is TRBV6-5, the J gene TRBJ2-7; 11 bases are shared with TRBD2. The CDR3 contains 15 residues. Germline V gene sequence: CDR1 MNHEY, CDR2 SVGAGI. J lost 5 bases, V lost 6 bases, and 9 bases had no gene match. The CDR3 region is CASSRIAGGSDEQYF. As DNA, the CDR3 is TGTGCCAGCAGCCGAATAGCGGGAGGGTCGGACGAGCAGTACTTC.

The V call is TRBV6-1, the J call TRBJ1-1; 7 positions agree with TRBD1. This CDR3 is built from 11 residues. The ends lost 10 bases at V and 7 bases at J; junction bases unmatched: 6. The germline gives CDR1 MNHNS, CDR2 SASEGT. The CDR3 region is CATRGGIEAFF. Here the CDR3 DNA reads TGTGCCACCAGGGGGGGTATTGAAGCTTTCTTT.

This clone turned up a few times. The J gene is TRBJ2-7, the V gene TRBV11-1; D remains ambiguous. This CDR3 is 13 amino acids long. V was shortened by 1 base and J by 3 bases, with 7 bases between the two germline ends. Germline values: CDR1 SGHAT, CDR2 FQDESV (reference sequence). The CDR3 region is CASSLGKYYEQYF. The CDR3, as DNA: TGTGCCAGCAGCTTAGGGAAGTACTACGAGCAGTACTTC.

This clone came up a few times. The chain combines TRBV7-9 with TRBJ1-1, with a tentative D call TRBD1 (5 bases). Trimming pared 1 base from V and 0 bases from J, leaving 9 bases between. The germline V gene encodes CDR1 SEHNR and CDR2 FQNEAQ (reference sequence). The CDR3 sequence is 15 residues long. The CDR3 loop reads CASSLVAGLNTEAFF. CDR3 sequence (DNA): TGTGCCAGCAGCTTAGTTGCGGGGCTGAACACTGAAGCTTTCTTT.

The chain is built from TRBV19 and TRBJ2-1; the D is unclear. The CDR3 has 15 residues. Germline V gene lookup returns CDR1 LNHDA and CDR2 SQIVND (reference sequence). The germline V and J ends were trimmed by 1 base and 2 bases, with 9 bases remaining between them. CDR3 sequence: CASSIGWTPYNEQFF. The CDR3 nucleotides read TGTGCCAGTAGTATAGGCTGGACCCCCTACAATGAGCAGTTCTTC.

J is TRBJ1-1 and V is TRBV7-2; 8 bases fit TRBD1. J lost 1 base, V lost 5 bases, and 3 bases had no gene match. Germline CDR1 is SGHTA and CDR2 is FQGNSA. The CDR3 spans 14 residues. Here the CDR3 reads CASSLTGANTEAFF. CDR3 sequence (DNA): TGTGCCAGCAGCCTGACAGGGGCGAACACTGAAGCTTTCTTT.

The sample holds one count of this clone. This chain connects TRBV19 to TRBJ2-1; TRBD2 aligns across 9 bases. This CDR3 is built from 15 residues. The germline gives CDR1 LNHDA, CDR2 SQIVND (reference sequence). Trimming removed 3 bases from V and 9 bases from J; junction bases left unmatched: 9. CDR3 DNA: TGTGCCAGTAGTATCCTAGCGGGAATGGCATCTGAGCAGTTCTTC. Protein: CASSILAGMASEQFF.

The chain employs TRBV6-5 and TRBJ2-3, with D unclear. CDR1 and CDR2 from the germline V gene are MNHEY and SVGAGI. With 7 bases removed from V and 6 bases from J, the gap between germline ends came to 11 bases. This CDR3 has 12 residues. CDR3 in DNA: TGTGCCAGCAAGGATCGAGCCGATACGCAGTATTTT. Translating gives CASKDRADTQYF.

In DNA, the CDR3 is TGTGCCAGCAGCCTTGGGCAGGGCTACGAGCAGTACTTC. Translation gives CASSLGQGYEQYF. The chain has TRBV6-1 and TRBJ2-7, with TRBD1 as a possible D gene (5 bases). Germline V gene data show CDR1 as MNHNS and CDR2 as SASEGT. Trimming shortened V by 6 bases and J by 3 bases, and 12 bases separated the two germline ends. This CDR3 has 13 residues.

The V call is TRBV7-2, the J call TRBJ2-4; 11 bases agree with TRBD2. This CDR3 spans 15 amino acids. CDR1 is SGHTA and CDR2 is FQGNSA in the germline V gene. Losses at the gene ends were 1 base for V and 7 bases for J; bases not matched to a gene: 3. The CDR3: CASSLVAGGGNIQYF. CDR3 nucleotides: TGTGCCAGCAGCTTAGTAGCGGGAGGGGGGAACATTCAGTACTTC.

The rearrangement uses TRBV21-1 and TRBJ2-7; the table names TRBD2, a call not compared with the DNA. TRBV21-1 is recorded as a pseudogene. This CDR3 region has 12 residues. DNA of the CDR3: TGTGCCAGCAAAGGGAGAACCTACGAGCAGTACTTC. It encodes CASKGRTYEQYF.